These 4 T cell receptor beta chains came from one sample sequenced in a study of T cell changes during pregnancy in multiple sclerosis. The data were produced by immunoSEQ multiplex PCR, yet TCRdb's version contains in-frame clones alone and is incomplete. The sample consists of over 90,000 clones, approximately 93% of them appearing once. The sample in question was peripheral blood, obtained after pregnancy. These receptors all come from a female donor with multiple sclerosis, enrolled in a pregnancy study.

This chain links TRBV25-1 with TRBJ2-7, with D unresolved. The V gene lost 3 bases and the J gene lost 0 bases, with 12 bases spanning the gap. Looked up from germline, CDR1 is MGHDK and CDR2 is SYGVNS. The CDR3 is 15 amino acids. CDR3 loop: CASSDLRYSSYEQYF. In nucleotides, the CDR3 is TGTGCCAGCAGTGACCTGCGGTATAGCTCCTACGAGCAGTACTTC.

A word on this clone: One junction end does not reproduce the germline sequence, and a read error may be involved. This chain uses TRBV13 with TRBJ1-3; D gene ambiguous. Germline V gene sequence: CDR1 PRHDT, CDR2 FYEKMQ (reference sequence). This CDR3 is 11 amino acids long. This CDR3 reads CASSSRNTIYF. The CDR3 region has the DNA TGTGCCAGCAGCTCTAGAAACACCATATATTTT.

The V and J genes are TRBV6-1 and TRBJ2-7; 9 bases align to TRBD1. The V gene's germline CDR1 is MNHNS and CDR2 SASEGT. This CDR3 has 14 amino acids. The V gene end was trimmed by 4 bases and the J gene end by 5 bases; junction bases not matched to a gene: 6. CDR3 sequence: CASSVTGGIDEQYF. The CDR3 coding sequence is TGTGCCAGCAGTGTAACAGGGGGCATCGACGAGCAGTACTTC.

The genes are TRBV7-7 and TRBJ2-2; TRBD2 matches at 8 bases. CDR3 length equals 14 residues. Germline V CDR1 and CDR2: SSHAT, FNYEAQ (reference sequence). After removal of 6 bases from V and 6 bases from J, the junction contained 6 bases not matched to a gene. The CDR3 bases are TGTGCCAGCAGAAAAGCGGGAGTTTCCGGGGAGCTGTTTTTT. This gives the protein CASRKAGVSGELFF. The entire variable domain, with the rest obtained from reference TRBV7-7 and TRBJ2-2, is as follows: GAGVSQSPRYKVTKRGQDVTLRCDPISSHATLYWYQQALGQGPEFLTYFNYEAQPDKSGLPSDRFSAERPEGSISTLTIQRTEQRDSAMYRCASRKAGVSGELFFGEGSRLTVL.